This entry describes one T cell receptor (beta chain). What this receptor recognizes is not known. No much larger clone is present one base from it, and per-base qualities are unavailable. Using the deep immunoSEQ assay, multiplex PCR amplified TCR CDR3 regions from genomic DNA. Extracted genomic DNA from each cell subset was spread evenly across all wells of several immunoSEQ 96-well plates, with each plate serving as a replicate. For sorted subsets, about 0.2 ug genomic DNA, equal to some 30,000 T cell genomes, was loaded into each replicate PCR. Purified libraries were measured with a Qubit 3.0 fluorometer, size-checked on a Bioanalyzer 2100, and measured again with the KAPA Library Quantification kit. A separate single-read 150-cycle Illumina NextSeq 550 flow cell was used to sequence each immunoSEQ 96-well plate. In the authors' own workflow: Because the immunoSEQ output included only junctional sequences and no quality scores, the filtering could not be the same as the filtering used for full-length reads. To assign V/J genes and CDR3, sequences were annotated using PyIR, a Python wrapper for IgBLAST v1.9, with IMGT germline references. Reads with weak V/J assignments (E-value above 1e-6), missing CDR3, stop codons, out-of-frame junctions, or ambiguous translated residues were removed. V3J clonotypes were defined as sequences sharing the same inferred V gene, J gene, and CDR3 amino acid sequence. Percentage overlap between repertoires was computed as shared unique clonotypes divided by the size of the smaller repertoire. Richness of each repertoire was evaluated using RTK rarefaction, the Chao1 estimator, and Recon v2.1 estimates of unobserved clonotypes. Generation probabilities for all TCRbeta clonotypes obtained by the gDNA method from a handful of donors were computed using OLGA. As stored in TCRdb, this immuneACCESS dataset retains in-frame rearrangements with V and J assigned. A fraction of the clones does not appear; measured against another copy, unresolved V genes explain less than half of the discrepancy, and the remainder lacks a known reason. V, J and clone size are taken as reported in that table, and D and trimming were inferred from the DNA itself. This sample is represented by about 2.2 million clones; 93% of them were singletons. About 1.8% of the sample comes from the top ten.

CD8 naive samples were obtained by positive selection for CCR7 among CD45RO-negative cells, yielding a CD45RA+CCR7+ population from which TemRA cells were excluded. The donors were healthy, HIV-negative adults who had no recently reported acute infections or vaccinations. Every donor was a Caucasian adult living in Nashville, Tennessee, USA. Blood was obtained by leukapheresis, after which PBMCs were separated by Ficoll-Histopaque density gradient centrifugation and cryopreserved in liquid nitrogen vapor phase. Analytical flow cytometry was used to check the purity and quantity of each magnetically sorted T cell population. Each sorted fraction had its genomic DNA isolated and then quantified by UV absorbance on a Nanodrop 2000c. This sample is drawn from a study of shared clonotypes between healthy human individuals (dated by TCRdb to the early 2020s). Concerning the study at large: The cohort comprised a couple of women and a few men aged 18 to 49 years. To increase sequencing depth and limit assay-specific biases, TCR repertoire library preparation and sequencing were carried out by different laboratories using diverse techniques. Per donor, leukapheresis produced somewhere between about 0.94 and 10 billion PBMCs. For each donor, three plates each were used for CD4 naive and CD4 memory, two plates were used for CD8 naive, and one plate was used for CD8 memory. To estimate repertoire size and how much clonotype sharing occurs between individuals, the study deeply sequenced the blood TCR repertoires of about five healthy adults. Study-wide conclusions, independent of this receptor: Sampling was limited to blood, and TCR repertoires in tissue likely differ from TCR repertoires in blood. Sharing across a few donors was observed for around 5% of naive CD4, 3% to 3.5% of naive CD8, 2% to 2.5% of memory CD4, and over 0.3% of memory CD8 clonotypes. Pairwise subsampling indicated that sequencing depth was expected to affect the degree of clonotype sharing among donors. Compared with non-shared clonotypes, the clonotypes found in all four sorted-subset donors had higher generation probabilities. Even with the large sequencing depth, rarefaction of the sorted-subset datasets indicated that sequencing was incomplete. Naive subsets generally had larger estimated clonotype richness than memory subsets. The small number of donors limited the genetic and exposure-history diversity represented.

Per the germline V gene (reference sequence), MNHEY is the CDR1 and SMNVEV is the CDR2. The germline V and J ends show losses of 6 bases and 7 bases respectively, and no gene match explains 19 bases of the junction. The CDR3 contains 18 residues, cysteine and phenylalanine counted. Of all the DNA, just the CDR3 is kept, 54 bases in frame from base 1. The chain couples TRBV27 to TRBJ1-4, and TRBD1 aligns with 8 junction nucleotides. The sample consisted of naive CD8+ T cells from PBMCs. Explained via the paper, the cell subset or site label denotes: CD45RA+CCR7+. This sequence was found in a man between 18 and 29 years old in good health. Some clones in this sample may be carry-over from other donors' samples. Read as DNA, the sequence is TGTGCCAGCAGCCCCCAGGGGGCTCTTCTTTTCGCTGGTGAAAAACTGTTTTTT. The translation is CASSPQGALLFAGEKLFF.